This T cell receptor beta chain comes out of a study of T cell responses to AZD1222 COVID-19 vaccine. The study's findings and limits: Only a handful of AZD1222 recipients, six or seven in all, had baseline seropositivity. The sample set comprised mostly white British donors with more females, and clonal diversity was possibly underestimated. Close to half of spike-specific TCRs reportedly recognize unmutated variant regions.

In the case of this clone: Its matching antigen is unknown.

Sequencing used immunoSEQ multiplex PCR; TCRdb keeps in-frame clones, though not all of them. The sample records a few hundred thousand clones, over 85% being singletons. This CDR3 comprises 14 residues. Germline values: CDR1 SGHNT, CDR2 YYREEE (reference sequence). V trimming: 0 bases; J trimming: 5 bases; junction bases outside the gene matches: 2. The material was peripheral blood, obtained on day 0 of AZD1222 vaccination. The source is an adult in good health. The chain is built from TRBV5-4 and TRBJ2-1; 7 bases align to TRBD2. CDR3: CASSLALADNEQFF. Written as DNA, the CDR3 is TGTGCCAGCAGCTTGGCTCTAGCGGACAATGAGCAGTTCTTC.